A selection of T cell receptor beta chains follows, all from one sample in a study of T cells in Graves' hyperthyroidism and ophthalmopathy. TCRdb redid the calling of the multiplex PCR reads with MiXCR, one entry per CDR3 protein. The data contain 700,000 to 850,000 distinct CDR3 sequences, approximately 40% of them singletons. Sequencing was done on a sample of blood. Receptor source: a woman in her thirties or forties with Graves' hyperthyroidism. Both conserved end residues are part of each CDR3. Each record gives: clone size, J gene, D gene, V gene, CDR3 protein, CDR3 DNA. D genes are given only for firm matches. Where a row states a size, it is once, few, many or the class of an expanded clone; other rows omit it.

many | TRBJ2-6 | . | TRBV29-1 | CSVDLRVTGANVLTF | TGCAGCGTTGATCTCCGGGTAACAGGGGCCAACGTCCTGACTTTC
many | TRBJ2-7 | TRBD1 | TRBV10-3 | CAISDRQGSYEQYF | TGTGCCATCAGTGACAGACAGGGTTCCTACGAGCAGTACTTC
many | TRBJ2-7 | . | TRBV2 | CASVPHQGKSYEQYF | TGTGCCAGCGTCCCACACCAGGGGAAATCCTACGAGCAGTACTTC
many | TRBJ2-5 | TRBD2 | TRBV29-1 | CSVTPGLAGGAKETQYF | TGCAGCGTTACGCCGGGACTAGCGGGAGGGGCGAAAGAGACCCAGTACTTC
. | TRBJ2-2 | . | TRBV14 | CASSRHGRGAGELFF | TGTGCCAGCAGCCGACACGGGCGAGGGGCCGGGGAGCTGTTTTTT
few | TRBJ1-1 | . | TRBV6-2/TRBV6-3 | CASRKDGSNTEAFF | TGTGCCAGCAGGAAGGACGGCTCGAACACTGAAGCTTTCTTT
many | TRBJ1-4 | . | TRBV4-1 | CASTEGRGNEKLFF | TGCGCCAGCACGGAAGGGAGGGGGAATGAAAAACTGTTTTTT
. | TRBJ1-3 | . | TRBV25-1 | CASSHVLTSWSPGGNTIYF | TGTGCCAGCAGCCATGTGCTTACCTCTTGGAGTCCTGGGGGAAACACCATATATTTT
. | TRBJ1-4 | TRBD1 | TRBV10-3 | CAISERDRLIREKLFF | TGTGCCATCAGTGAGAGGGACAGGTTAATAAGGGAAAAACTGTTTTTT
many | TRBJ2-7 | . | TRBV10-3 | CAIALQGPHEQYF | TGTGCCATCGCCCTACAGGGTCCCCACGAGCAGTACTTC
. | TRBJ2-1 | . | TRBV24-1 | CATSDAGSGYEQFF | TGTGCCACCAGTGATGCAGGGTCAGGGTACGAGCAGTTCTTC
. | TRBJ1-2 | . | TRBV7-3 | CASSFSGAVGNGYTF | TGTGCCAGCAGCTTTTCAGGGGCGGTCGGGAATGGCTACACCTTC
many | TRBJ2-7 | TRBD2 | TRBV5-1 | CASSMGLAYTEQYF | TGCGCCAGCAGCATGGGACTAGCGTACACCGAGCAGTACTTC
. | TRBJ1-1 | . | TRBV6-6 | CASSYVGVAEAFF | TGTGCCAGCAGTTACGTGGGGGTAGCTGAAGCTTTCTTT
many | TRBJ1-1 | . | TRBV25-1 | CASSRPTGTEAFF | TGTGCCAGCAGTCGCCCGACGGGGACTGAAGCTTTCTTT
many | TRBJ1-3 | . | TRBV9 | CASSLGGTGNTIYF | TGTGCCAGCAGTCTCGGGGGGACTGGAAACACCATATATTTT
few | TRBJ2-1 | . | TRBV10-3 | CAISDDVNEQFF | TGTGCCATCAGTGACGACGTTAATGAGCAGTTCTTC
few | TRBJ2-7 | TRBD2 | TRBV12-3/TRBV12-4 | CASYKSGSYEQYF | TGTGCCAGCTACAAGAGCGGGAGCTACGAGCAGTACTTC
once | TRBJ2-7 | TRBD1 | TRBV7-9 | CASTSGTGEYEQYF | TGTGCCAGCACCTCTGGGACAGGGGAATACGAGCAGTACTTC
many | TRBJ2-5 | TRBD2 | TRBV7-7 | CASSSGTSGRAMKETQYF | TGTGCTAGCAGCTCCGGGACTAGCGGGAGGGCGATGAAGGAGACCCAGTACTTC
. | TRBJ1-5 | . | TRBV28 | CASTPNSGSNQPQHF | TGTGCCAGCACGCCAAATTCGGGTAGCAATCAGCCCCAGCATTTT
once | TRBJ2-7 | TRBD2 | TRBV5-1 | CASSQNLAGGYYEQYF | TGCGCCAGCAGTCAAAATCTAGCGGGGGGTTACTACGAGCAGTACTTC
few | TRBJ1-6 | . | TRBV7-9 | CASSPRVNSPLHF | TGTGCCAGCAGCCCGCGCGTTAATTCACCCCTCCACTTT
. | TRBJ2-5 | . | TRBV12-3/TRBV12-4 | CASSQGSNQPQYF | TGTGCCAGCAGTCAGGGGTCAAATCAGCCCCAGTACTTC
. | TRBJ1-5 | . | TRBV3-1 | CASGFTGDQPQHF | TGTGCCAGCGGATTCACAGGAGATCAGCCCCAGCATTTT
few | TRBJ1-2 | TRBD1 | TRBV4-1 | CASSHQTGAYGYTF | TGCGCCAGCAGCCATCAGACAGGGGCCTATGGCTACACCTTC
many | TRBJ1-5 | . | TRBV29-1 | CSVERGLNHSNQPQHF | TGCAGCGTCGAAAGGGGACTCAACCATAGCAATCAGCCCCAGCATTTT
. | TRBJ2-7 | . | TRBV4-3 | CASSQVPGPSYEQYF | TGCGCCAGCAGCCAAGTTCCGGGTCCGTCCTACGAGCAGTACTTC
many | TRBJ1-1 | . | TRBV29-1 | CSVGGEVGLNTEAFF | TGCAGCGTGGGGGGAGAAGTGGGATTGAACACTGAAGCTTTCTTT
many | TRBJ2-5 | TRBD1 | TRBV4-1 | CASSQAGGFETQYF | TGCGCCAGCAGCCAAGCAGGGGGCTTTGAGACCCAGTACTTC
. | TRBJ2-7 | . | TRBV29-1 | CSLAWVGDISFF | TGCAGCTTAGCTTGGGTCGGGGACATAAGTTTCTTC
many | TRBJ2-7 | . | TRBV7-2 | CASSFTRDTIYEQYF | TGTGCCAGCAGCTTTACACGGGACACGATCTACGAGCAGTACTTC
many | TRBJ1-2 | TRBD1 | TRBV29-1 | CSVDRGVGYTF | TGCAGCGTAGACAGGGGTGTCGGCTACACCTTC
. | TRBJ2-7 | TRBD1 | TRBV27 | CASSHDRGYEQYF | TGTGCCAGCAGCCATGACAGGGGCTACGAGCAGTACTTC
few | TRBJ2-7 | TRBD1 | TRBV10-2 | CATGTGGTYEQYF | TGCGCCACCGGGACAGGGGGAACCTACGAGCAGTACTTC
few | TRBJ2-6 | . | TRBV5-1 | CASNIEPGANVLTF | TGCGCCAGCAACATAGAGCCTGGGGCCAACGTCCTGACTTTC
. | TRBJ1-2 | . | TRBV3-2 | CASSQTDQGGYTF | TGTGCCAGCAGCCAGACTGACCAGGGCGGCTACACCTTC
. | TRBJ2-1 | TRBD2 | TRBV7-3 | CASSQGLAGDGNEQFF | TGTGCCAGCAGCCAAGGACTAGCGGGAGACGGCAATGAGCAGTTCTTC
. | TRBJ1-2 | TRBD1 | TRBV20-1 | CSARDAGTGTFRYTF | TGCAGTGCTAGAGACGCCGGGACAGGGACGTTTCGCTACACCTTC
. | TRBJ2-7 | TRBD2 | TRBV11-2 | CASSWTSGGPYEQYF | TGTGCCAGCAGCTGGACTAGCGGGGGCCCCTACGAGCAGTACTTC
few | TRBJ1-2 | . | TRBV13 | CASSSSQDLGYGYTF | TGTGCCAGCAGCTCCTCACAGGATTTGGGCTATGGCTACACCTTC
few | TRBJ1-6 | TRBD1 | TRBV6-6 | CASSKSSGTGVPPLHF | TGTGCCAGCAGTAAGTCATCCGGGACAGGGGTTCCACCCCTCCACTTT
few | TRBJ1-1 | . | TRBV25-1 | CASSAGGATEAFF | TGTGCCAGCAGTGCGGGGGGGGCCACTGAAGCTTTCTTT
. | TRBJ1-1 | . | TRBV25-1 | CATSGPRGHTNTEAFF | TGTGCCACCTCCGGGCCCCGGGGACACACGAACACTGAAGCTTTCTTT
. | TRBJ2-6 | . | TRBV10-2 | CASSEQGLSPGANVLTF | TGCGCCAGCAGTGAACAGGGTTTAAGCCCTGGGGCCAACGTCCTGACTTTC
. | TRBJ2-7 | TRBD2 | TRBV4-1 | CASSQEGTSGRGAYEQYF | TGCGCCAGCAGCCAAGAAGGGACTAGCGGGAGGGGAGCGTACGAGCAGTACTTC
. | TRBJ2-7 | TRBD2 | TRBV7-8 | CASSLAASGIPHEQYF | TGTGCCAGCAGCTTAGCCGCTAGCGGGATTCCCCACGAGCAGTACTTC
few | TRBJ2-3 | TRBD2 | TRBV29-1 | CSVAERGGTDTQYF | TGCAGCGTTGCGGAGCGGGGGGGCACAGATACGCAGTATTTT
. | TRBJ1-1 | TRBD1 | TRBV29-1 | CSALGQVVLRNTEAFF | TGCAGCGCCCTGGGACAGGTAGTTTTAAGGAACACTGAAGCTTTCTTT
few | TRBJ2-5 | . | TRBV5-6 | CASSFLGADSSETQYF | TGTGCCAGCAGCTTCCTGGGGGCAGACAGTTCAGAGACCCAGTACTTC
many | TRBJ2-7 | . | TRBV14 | CASSQDRTTSYEQYF | TGTGCCAGCAGCCAAGATAGGACGACCAGCTACGAGCAGTACTTC